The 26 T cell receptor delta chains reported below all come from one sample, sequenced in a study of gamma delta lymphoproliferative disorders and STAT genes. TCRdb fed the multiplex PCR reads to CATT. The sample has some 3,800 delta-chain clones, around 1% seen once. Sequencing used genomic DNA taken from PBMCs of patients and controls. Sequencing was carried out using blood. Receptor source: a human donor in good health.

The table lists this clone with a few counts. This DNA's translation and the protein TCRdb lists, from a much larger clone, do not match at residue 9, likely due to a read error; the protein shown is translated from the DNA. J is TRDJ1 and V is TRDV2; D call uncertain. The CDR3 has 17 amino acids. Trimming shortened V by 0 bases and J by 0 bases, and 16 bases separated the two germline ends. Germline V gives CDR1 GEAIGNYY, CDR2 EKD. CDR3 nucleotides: TGTGCCTGTGACACCGTTTCACCCGCGGGGTACACCGATAAACTCATCTTT. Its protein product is CACDTVSPAGYTDKLIF.

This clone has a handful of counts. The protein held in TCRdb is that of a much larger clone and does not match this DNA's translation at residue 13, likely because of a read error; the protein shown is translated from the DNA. CDR3 nucleotides: TGTGCCTTCTGTTCCTACTTAGGGGACACCGATAAACCCATCTTT. Translation: CAFCSYLGDTDKPIF. The rearrangement joins TRDV3 to TRDJ1, with TRDD2 matching 7 bases. The germline V gene encodes CDR1 TVYSNPD and CDR2 GDNSRS (reference sequence). This CDR3 has 15 amino acids.

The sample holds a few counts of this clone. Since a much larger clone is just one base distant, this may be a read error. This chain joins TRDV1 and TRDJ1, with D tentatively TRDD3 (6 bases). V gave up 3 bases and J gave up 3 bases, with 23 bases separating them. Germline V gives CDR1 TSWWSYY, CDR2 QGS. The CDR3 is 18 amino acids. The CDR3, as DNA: TGTGCTCTTGGGGAGACGACGGGGGACTTCTGGGGCGCCGATAAACTCATCTTT. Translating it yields CALGETTGDFWGADKLIF.

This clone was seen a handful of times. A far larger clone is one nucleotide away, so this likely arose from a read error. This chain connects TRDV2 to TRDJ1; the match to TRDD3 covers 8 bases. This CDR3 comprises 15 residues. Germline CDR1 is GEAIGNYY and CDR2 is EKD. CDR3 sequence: CACGTLGENTDKLIF. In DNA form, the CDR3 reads TGTGCCTGTGGCACCCTGGGGGAGAACACCGATAAACTCATCTTT.

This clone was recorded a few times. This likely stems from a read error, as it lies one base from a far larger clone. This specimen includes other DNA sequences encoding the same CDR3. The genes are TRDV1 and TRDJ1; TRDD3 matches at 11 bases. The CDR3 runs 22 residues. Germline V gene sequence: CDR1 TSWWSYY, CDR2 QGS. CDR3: CALGELVPTYWGIGLYTDKLIF. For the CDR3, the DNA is TGTGCTCTTGGGGAACTCGTACCTACGTACTGGGGGATAGGACTGTACACCGATAAGCTCATCTTT.

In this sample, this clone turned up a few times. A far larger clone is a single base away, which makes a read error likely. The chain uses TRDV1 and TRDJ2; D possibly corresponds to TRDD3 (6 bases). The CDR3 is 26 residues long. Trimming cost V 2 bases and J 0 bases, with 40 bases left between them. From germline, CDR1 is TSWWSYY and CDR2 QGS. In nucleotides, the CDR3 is TGTGCTCTTGGGGAAATCGGTCTTTCCCACTTTCGGGGTTGGGGGCGATCTACACCTTTGACAGCACAACTCTTCTTT. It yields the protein CALGEIGLSHFRGWGRSTPLTAQLFF.

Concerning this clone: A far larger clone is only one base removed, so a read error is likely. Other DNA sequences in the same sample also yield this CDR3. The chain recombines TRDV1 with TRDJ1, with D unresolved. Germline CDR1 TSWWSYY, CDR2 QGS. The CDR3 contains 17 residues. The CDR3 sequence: CALGELLGARAGDKLIF. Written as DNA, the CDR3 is TGTGCTCTTGGGGAACTTCTAGGGGCCCGAGCGGGCGATAAGCTCATCTTT.

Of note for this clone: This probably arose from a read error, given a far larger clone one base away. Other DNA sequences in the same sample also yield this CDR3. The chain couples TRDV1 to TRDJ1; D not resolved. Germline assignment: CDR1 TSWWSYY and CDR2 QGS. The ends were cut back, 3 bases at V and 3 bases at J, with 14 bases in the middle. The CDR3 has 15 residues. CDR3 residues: CALGELSTRADKLIF. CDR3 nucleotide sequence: TGTGCTCTTGGGGAGCTGTCTACGAGGGCCGATAAACTCATCTTT.

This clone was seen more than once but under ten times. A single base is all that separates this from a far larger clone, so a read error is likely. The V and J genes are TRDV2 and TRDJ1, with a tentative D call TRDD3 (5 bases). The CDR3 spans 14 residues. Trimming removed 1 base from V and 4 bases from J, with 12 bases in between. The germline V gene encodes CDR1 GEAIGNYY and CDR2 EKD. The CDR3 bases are TGTGCCTGTGACACGCTCCGGGGGTTCGATAAACTCATCTTT. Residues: CACDTLRGFDKLIF.

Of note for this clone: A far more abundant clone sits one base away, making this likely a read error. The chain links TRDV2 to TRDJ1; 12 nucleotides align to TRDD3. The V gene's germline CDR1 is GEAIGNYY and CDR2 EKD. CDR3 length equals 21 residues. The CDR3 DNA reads TGTGCCTGTGACACCGTTCCTGGGCTGGGGGATACGTCCGCCTACACCGGTAAACTCATCTTT. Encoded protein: CACDTVPGLGDTSAYTGKLIF.

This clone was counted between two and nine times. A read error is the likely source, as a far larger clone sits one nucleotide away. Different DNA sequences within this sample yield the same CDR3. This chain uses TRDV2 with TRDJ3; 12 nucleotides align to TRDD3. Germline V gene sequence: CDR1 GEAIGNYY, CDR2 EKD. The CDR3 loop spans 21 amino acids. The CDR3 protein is CACDTGNWGILGSWDTRQMFF. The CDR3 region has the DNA TGTGCCTGTGACACCGGAAACTGGGGGATACTAGGCTCCTGGGACACCCGGCAGATGTTTTTC.

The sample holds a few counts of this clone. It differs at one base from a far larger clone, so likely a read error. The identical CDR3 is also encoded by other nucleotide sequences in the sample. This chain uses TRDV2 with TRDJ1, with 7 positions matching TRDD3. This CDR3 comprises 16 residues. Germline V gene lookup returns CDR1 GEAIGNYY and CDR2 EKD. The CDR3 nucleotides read TGTGCCTGTGACACACTGGGGAGCGTGTACACCGACAAACTCATCTTT. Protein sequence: CACDTLGSVYTDKLIF.

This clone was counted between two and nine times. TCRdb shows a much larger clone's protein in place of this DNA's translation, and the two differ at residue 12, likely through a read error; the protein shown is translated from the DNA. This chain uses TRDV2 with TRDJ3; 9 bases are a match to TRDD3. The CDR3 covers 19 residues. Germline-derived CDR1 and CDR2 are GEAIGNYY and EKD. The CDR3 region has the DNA TGTGCCTGTGACACGGGGGGATACAGGAGCTCCCGGGACACCCGACAGATGTTTTTC. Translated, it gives CACDTGGYRSSRDTRQMFF.

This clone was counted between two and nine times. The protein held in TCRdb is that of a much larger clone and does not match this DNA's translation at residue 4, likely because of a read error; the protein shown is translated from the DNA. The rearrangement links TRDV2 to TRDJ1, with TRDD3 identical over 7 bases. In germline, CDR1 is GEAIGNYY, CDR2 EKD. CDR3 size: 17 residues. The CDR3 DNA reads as TGTGCCTGTAACACCGTTTTAAGTGGGGGAACGGCCGATAAACTCATCTTT. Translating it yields CACNTVLSGGTADKLIF.

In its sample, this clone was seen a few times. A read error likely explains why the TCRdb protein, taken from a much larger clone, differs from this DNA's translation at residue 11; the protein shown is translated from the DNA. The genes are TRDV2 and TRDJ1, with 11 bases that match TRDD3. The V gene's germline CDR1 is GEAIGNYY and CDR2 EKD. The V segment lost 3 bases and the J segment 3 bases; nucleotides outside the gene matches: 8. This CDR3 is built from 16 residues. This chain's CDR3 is CACDSLGDTGADKLIF. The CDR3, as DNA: TGTGCCTGTGACTCGTTGGGGGATACGGGGGCCGATAAACTCATCTTT.

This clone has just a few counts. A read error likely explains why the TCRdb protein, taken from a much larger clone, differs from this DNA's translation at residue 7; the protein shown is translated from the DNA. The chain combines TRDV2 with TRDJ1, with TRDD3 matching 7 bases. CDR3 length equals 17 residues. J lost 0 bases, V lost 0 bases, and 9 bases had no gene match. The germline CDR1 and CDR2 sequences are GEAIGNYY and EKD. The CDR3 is CACDTVSRGMNTDKLIF. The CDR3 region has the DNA TGTGCCTGTGACACCGTATCCCGGGGGATGAACACCGATAAACTCATCTTT.

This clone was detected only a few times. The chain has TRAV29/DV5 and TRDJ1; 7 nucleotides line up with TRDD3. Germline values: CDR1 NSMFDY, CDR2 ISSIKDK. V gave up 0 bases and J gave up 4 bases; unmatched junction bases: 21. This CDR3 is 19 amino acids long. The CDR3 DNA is TGTGCAGCAAGCGCGCACTATACTACTGGGGATAGAGGGGACGATAAACTCATCTTT. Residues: CAASAHYTTGDRGDDKLIF.

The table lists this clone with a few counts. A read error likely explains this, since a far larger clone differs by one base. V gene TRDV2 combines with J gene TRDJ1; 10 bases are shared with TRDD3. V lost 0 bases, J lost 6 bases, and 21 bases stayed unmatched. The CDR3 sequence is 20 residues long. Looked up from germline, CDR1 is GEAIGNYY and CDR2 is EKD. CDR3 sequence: CACDTVGPPDLLGDGHKLIF. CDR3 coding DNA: TGTGCCTGTGACACCGTCGGACCCCCAGATTTACTGGGGGATGGACATAAACTCATCTTT.

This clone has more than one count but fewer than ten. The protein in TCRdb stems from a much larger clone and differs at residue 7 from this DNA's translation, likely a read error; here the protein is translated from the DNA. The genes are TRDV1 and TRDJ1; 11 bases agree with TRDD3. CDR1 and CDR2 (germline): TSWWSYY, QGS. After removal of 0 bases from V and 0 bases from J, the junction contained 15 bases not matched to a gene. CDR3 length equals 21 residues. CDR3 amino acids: CALGELPPYWGIASYTDKLIF. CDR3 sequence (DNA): TGTGCTCTTGGGGAACTACCCCCTTACTGGGGGATAGCCTCGTACACCGATAAACTCATCTTT.

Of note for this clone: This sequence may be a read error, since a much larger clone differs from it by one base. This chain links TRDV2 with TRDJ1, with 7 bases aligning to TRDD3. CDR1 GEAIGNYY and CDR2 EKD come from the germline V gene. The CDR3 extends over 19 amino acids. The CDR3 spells CACGTVTNWGREYPDKLIF. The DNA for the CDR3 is TGTGCCTGTGGCACCGTTACTAATTGGGGGAGAGAATACCCCGATAAACTCATCTTT.

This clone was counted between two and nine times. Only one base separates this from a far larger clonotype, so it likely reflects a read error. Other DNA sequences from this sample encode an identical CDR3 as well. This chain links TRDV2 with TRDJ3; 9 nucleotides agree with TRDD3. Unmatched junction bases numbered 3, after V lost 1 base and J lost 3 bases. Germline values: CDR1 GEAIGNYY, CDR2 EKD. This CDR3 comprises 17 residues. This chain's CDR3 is CACDTLGDIWDTRQMFF. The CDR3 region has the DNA TGTGCCTGTGACACGTTGGGGGATATCTGGGACACCCGACAGATGTTTTTC.

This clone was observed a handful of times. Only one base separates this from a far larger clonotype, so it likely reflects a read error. CDR3 loop: CACDIMGTDKGSWDTRQMFF. CDR3 DNA: TGTGCCTGTGACATAATGGGGACCGACAAAGGCTCCTGGGACACCCGACAGATGTTTTTC. The chain joins TRDV2 to TRDJ3, with D possibly matching TRDD3 (5 bases). V was pared by 2 bases and J by 0 bases, with 19 bases between. Germline lookup yields CDR1 GEAIGNYY and CDR2 EKD. CDR3 length equals 20 residues.

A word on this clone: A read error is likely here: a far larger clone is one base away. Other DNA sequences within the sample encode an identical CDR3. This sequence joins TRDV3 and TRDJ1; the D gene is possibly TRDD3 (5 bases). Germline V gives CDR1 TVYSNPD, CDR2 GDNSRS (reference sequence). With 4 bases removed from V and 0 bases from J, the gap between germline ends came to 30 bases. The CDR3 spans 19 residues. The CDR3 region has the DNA TGTGCCTCCCCGCTCACTATTCCCGGGAGGGATCTGTACACCGATAAACTCATCTTT. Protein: CASPLTIPGRDLYTDKLIF.

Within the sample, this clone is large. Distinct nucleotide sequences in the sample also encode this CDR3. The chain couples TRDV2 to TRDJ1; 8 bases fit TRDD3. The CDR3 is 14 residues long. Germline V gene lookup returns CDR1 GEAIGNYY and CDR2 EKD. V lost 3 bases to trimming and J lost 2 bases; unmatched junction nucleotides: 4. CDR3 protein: CACDRLGGTDKLIF. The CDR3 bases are TGTGCCTGTGACCGACTGGGGGGGACCGATAAACTCATCTTT.

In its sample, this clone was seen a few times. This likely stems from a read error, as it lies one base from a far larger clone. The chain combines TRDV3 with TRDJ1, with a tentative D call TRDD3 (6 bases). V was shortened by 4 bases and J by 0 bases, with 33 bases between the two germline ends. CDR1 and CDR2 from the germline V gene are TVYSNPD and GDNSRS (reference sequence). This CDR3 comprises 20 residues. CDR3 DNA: TGTGCCTCTCAGTGGAGCTTTGGGGGCGCTGGGAGATACTACACCGATAAACTCATCTTT. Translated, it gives CASQWSFGGAGRYYTDKLIF.

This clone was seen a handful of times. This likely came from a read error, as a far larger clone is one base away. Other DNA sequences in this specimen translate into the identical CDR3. In nucleotides, the CDR3 is TGTGCCTGTGACGCCCTTACCGAAGCCGATAAACTCATCTTT. This sequence encodes CACDALTEADKLIF. The genes are TRDV2 and TRDJ1; D is ambiguous. Germline-derived CDR1 and CDR2 are GEAIGNYY and EKD. Trimming pared 3 bases from V and 3 bases from J, leaving 13 bases between. CDR3 length equals 14 residues.